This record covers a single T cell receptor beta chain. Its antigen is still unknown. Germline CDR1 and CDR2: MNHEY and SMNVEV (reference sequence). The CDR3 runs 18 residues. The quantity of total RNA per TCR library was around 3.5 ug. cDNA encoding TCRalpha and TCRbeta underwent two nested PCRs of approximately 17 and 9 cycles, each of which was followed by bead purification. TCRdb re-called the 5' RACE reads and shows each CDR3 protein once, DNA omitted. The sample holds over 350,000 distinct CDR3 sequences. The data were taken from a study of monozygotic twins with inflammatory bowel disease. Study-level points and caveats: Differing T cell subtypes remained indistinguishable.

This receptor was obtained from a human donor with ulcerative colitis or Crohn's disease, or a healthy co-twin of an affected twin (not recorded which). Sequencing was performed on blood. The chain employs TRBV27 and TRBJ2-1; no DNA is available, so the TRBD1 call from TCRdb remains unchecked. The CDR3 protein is CASRQTPRGLASYNEQFF.